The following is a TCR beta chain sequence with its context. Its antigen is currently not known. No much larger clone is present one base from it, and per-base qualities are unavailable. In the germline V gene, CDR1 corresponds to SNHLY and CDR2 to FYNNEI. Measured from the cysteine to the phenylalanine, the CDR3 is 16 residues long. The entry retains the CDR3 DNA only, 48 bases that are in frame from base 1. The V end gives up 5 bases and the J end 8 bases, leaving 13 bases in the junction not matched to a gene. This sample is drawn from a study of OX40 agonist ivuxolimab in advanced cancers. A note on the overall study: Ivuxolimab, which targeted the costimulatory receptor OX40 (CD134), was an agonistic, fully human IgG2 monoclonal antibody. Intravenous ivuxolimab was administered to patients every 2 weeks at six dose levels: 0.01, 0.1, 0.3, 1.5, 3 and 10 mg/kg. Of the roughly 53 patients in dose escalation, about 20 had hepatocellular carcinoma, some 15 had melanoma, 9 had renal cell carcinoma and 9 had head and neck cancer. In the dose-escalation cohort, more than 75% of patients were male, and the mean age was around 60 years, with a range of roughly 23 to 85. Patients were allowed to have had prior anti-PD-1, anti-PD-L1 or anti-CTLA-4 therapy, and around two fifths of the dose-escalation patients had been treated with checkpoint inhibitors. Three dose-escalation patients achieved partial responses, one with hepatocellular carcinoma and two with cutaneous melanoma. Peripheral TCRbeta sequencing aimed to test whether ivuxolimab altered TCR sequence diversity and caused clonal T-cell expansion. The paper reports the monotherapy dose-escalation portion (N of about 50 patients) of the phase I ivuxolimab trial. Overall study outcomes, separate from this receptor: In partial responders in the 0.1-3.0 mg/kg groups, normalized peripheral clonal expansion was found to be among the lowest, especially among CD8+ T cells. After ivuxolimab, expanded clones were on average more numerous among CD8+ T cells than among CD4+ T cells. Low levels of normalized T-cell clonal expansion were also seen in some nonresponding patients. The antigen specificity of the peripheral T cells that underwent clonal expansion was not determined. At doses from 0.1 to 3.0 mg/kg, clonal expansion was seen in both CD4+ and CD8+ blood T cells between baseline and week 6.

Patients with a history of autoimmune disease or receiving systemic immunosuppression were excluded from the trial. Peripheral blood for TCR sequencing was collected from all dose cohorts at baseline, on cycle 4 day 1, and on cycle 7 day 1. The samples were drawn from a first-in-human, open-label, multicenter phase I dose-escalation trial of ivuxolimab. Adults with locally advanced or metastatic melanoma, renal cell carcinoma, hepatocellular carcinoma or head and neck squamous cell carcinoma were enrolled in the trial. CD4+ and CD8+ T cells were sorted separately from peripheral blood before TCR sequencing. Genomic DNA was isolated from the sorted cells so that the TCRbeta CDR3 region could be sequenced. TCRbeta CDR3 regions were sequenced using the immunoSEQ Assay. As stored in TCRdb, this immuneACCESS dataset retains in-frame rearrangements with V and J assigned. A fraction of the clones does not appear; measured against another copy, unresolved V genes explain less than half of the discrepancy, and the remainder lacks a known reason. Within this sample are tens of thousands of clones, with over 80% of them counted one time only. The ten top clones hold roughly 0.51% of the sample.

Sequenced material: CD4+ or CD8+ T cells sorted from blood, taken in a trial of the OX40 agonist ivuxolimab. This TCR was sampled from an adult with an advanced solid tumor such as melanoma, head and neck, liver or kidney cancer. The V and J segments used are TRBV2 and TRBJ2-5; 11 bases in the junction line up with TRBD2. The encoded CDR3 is CASSLLAGGTLRTQYF. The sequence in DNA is TGTGCCAGCAGTTTGTTAGCGGGAGGGACCTTGCGTACCCAGTACTTC. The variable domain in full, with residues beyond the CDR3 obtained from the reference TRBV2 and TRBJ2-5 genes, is EPEVTQTPSHQVTQMGQEVILRCVPISNHLYFYWYRQILGQKVEFLVSFYNNEISEKSEIFDDQFSVERPDGSNFTLKIRSTKLEDSAMYFCASSLLAGGTLRTQYFGPGTRLLVL.